A selection of T cell receptor beta chains follows, all from one sample in a study of shared clonotypes between healthy human individuals. Produced via immunoSEQ multiplex PCR; TCRdb's table is partial and in-frame only. The sample lists about 2.3 million clones, 85% to 95% seen once, with around 0.35% in the top ten. Sample: naive CD4+ T cells from PBMCs. The receptors come from a man younger than 35 in good health. Some clones in this sample may be carry-over from other donors' samples. Each CDR3 is given with its conserved first and last residue. The D gene is left open where the match is weak. Size tells how often a clone was seen (once, few, many) or the class of an expanded clone, and some rows leave it out.

size: NA
V: TRBV2
D: NA
J: TRBJ2-5
CDR3: CASSVSETQYF
DNA: TGTGCCAGCAGCGTATCAGAGACCCAGTACTTC

size: NA
V: TRBV5-1
D: TRBD2
J: TRBJ2-1
CDR3: CASSSSSGRAYNEQFF
DNA: TGCGCCAGCAGCTCGTCTAGCGGGCGCGCCTACAATGAGCAGTTCTTC

size: NA
V: TRBV6-5
D: NA
J: TRBJ1-4
CDR3: CASSSTWTATNEKLFF
DNA: TGTGCCAGCAGTTCCACTTGGACAGCAACTAATGAAAAACTGTTTTTT

size: NA
V: TRBV7-9
D: NA
J: TRBJ1-3
CDR3: CASSSRSGGLSGNTIYF
DNA: TGTGCCAGCAGCTCCCGCTCGGGGGGGTTGTCTGGAAACACCATATATTTT

size: NA
V: TRBV27
D: NA
J: TRBJ1-5
CDR3: CASSYPPDSPRNQPQHF
DNA: TGTGCCAGCAGTTACCCCCCGGACAGCCCTCGGAATCAGCCCCAGCATTTT

size: NA
V: TRBV6-4
D: TRBD1
J: TRBJ2-3
CDR3: CASSDSWTGVTDTQYF
DNA: TGTGCCAGCAGTGACTCCTGGACAGGGGTGACAGATACGCAGTATTTT

size: NA
V: TRBV28
D: TRBD2
J: TRBJ2-1
CDR3: CASSSNPWGGSSYNEQFF
DNA: TGTGCCAGCAGTTCAAATCCCTGGGGCGGGAGCTCCTACAATGAGCAGTTCTTC

size: NA
V: TRBV28
D: NA
J: TRBJ1-2
CDR3: CASSSGGERHYGYTF
DNA: TGTGCCAGCAGTTCCGGGGGGGAGCGCCACTATGGCTACACCTTC

size: NA
V: TRBV7-8
D: TRBD2
J: TRBJ2-7
CDR3: CASSLGLAGGSYEQYF
DNA: TGTGCCAGCAGCTTAGGACTAGCGGGAGGGAGCTACGAGCAGTACTTC

size: NA
V: TRBV5-1
D: NA
J: TRBJ2-7
CDR3: CASSLAGGEHEQYF
DNA: TGCGCCAGCAGCTTGGCGGGGGGCGAACACGAGCAGTACTTC

size: NA
V: TRBV29-1
D: NA
J: TRBJ2-5
CDR3: CSVEQGLQTQYF
DNA: TGCAGCGTCGAACAGGGCTTACAGACCCAGTACTTC

size: NA
V: TRBV7-8
D: NA
J: TRBJ1-2
CDR3: CASSLTRGNYGYTF
DNA: TGTGCCAGCAGCTTAACCAGGGGTAACTATGGCTACACCTTC

size: NA
V: TRBV5-8
D: NA
J: TRBJ1-2
CDR3: CASSTGISSTNYGYTF
DNA: TGTGCCAGCAGCACTGGGATCAGTAGCACTAACTATGGCTACACCTTC

size: NA
V: TRBV4-1
D: NA
J: TRBJ1-5
CDR3: CASSQDVRGKGLRSNQPQHF
DNA: TGCGCCAGCAGCCAAGATGTTAGGGGTAAGGGGCTCCGTAGCAATCAGCCCCAGCATTTT

size: NA
V: TRBV7-9
D: NA
J: TRBJ1-3
CDR3: CASSPSAGNTIYF
DNA: TGTGCCAGCAGCCCTTCGGCCGGAAACACCATATATTTT

size: NA
V: TRBV5-1
D: NA
J: TRBJ1-5
CDR3: CASSLVPGARQPQHF
DNA: TGCGCCAGCAGCTTGGTTCCGGGGGCGAGGCAGCCCCAGCATTTT

size: NA
V: TRBV19
D: TRBD2
J: TRBJ2-2
CDR3: CASSTSGFAGELFF
DNA: TGTGCCAGTAGTACTAGCGGGTTTGCCGGGGAGCTGTTTTTT

size: NA
V: TRBV27
D: NA
J: TRBJ2-7
CDR3: CASSPQSRWEQYF
DNA: TGTGCCAGCAGTCCCCAGTCGAGGTGGGAGCAGTACTTC

size: NA
V: TRBV7-2
D: TRBD2
J: TRBJ2-4
CDR3: CASSLAGGSGVAIQYF
DNA: TGTGCCAGCAGCTTGGCGGGGGGTAGCGGGGTGGCCATTCAGTACTTC

size: NA
V: TRBV18
D: NA
J: TRBJ2-3
CDR3: CASSPLEDTQYF
DNA: TGTGCCAGCTCACCGTTGGAAGATACGCAGTATTTT

size: few
V: TRBV5-1
D: NA
J: TRBJ2-6
CDR3: CASSLGGSGANVLTF
DNA: TGCGCCAGCAGCTTGGGGGGCTCTGGGGCCAACGTCCTGACTTTC

size: NA
V: TRBV10-2
D: TRBD2
J: TRBJ2-7
CDR3: CASSESNFLAGVGYEQYF
DNA: TGCGCCAGCAGTGAGTCGAACTTCCTAGCGGGAGTTGGTTACGAGCAGTACTTC

size: NA
V: TRBV1
D: NA
J: TRBJ2-7
CDR3: CTSSQDMRRRQTYEQYF
DNA: TGCACCAGCAGCCAAGATATGCGGCGCAGGCAGACCTACGAGCAGTACTTC

size: NA
V: TRBV11-1
D: NA
J: TRBJ1-1
CDR3: CASSLHLPNTEAFF
DNA: TGTGCCAGCAGCTTGCATCTCCCCAACACTGAAGCTTTCTTT

size: NA
V: TRBV4-1
D: NA
J: TRBJ2-7
CDR3: CASSQDPRRTYEQYF
DNA: TGCGCCAGCAGCCAAGATCCTAGACGGACCTACGAGCAGTACTTC

size: NA
V: TRBV2
D: TRBD2
J: TRBJ2-1
CDR3: CASTTSGIPNEQFF
DNA: TGTGCCAGCACGACTAGCGGGATTCCCAATGAGCAGTTCTTC

size: NA
V: TRBV28
D: NA
J: TRBJ2-1
CDR3: CASSFGGIGYNEQFF
DNA: TGTGCCAGCAGTTTTGGCGGGATTGGCTACAATGAGCAGTTCTTC

size: NA
V: TRBV5-4
D: TRBD2
J: TRBJ2-7
CDR3: CASSLVSGGSYEQYF
DNA: TGTGCCAGCAGCTTGGTTAGCGGGGGCTCCTACGAGCAGTACTTC

size: NA
V: TRBV5-1
D: NA
J: TRBJ1-4
CDR3: CASTTSGIASLEKLFF
DNA: TGCGCCAGCACCACAAGTGGGATAGCGTCCTTGGAAAAACTGTTTTTT